One sample yielded the 5 T cell receptor beta chains listed below, sequenced in a study of blood T cell repertoires in COVID-19. Using immunoSEQ multiplex PCR, the repertoire was profiled, and TCRdb retains in-frame clones only, with some absent. This table has a few hundred thousand clones, roughly four fifths appearing once. Sequencing used peripheral blood. The receptors come from a woman under 40 who had recovered from COVID-19.

The CDR3 DNA follows: TGTGCCAGCAGCTTGGGTGAGGGAGGCCCGGGGAATGAGCAGTTCTTC. This codes for CASSLGEGGPGNEQFF. The rearrangement joins TRBV5-4 to TRBJ2-1; the D gene is possibly TRBD2 (6 bases). V lost 0 bases and J 7 bases, leaving 17 bases between the germline ends. CDR1 is SGHNT and CDR2 is YYREEE in the germline V gene (reference sequence). The CDR3 contains 16 residues.

The chain employs TRBV7-3 and TRBJ1-2, with D perhaps matching TRBD1 (6 bases). V lost 1 base to trimming and J lost 8 bases, with 11 bases between them. This CDR3 spans 13 amino acids. Germline V gene lookup returns CDR1 SGHTA and CDR2 FQGTGA. The CDR3 sequence: CASSLSQGSGYTF. CDR3 bases: TGTGCCAGCAGCTTAAGTCAGGGGAGCGGCTACACCTTC.

This chain connects TRBV24-1 to TRBJ2-3; possible D gene TRBD2, 6 bases. This CDR3 is 14 amino acids long. Germline V gene lookup returns CDR1 KGHDR and CDR2 SFDVKD. V was shortened by 0 bases and J by 5 bases, with 8 bases between the two germline ends. This CDR3 reads CATSDLRSGDTQYF. CDR3 DNA: TGTGCCACCAGTGATTTGCGTAGCGGAGATACGCAGTATTTT.

The chain uses TRBV6-5 and TRBJ1-3, with D unresolved. V gave up 8 bases and J gave up 0 bases, with 5 bases separating them. Germline CDR1 is MNHEY and CDR2 is SVGAGI. The CDR3 runs to 12 residues. CDR3: CASLSSGNTIYF. DNA for the CDR3: TGTGCCAGCCTGAGCTCTGGAAACACCATATATTTT.

For the CDR3, the DNA is TGTGCCAGCAGCTTAACTAGCGGGAATTCAAATGAGCAGTTCTTC. It is translated as CASSLTSGNSNEQFF. This rearrangement joins TRBV7-3 to TRBJ2-1; the match to TRBD2 covers 8 bases. The trim removed 0 bases at V and 7 bases at J, leaving 5 bases unmatched. Germline-derived CDR1 and CDR2 are SGHTA and FQGTGA. This CDR3 comprises 15 residues.